The 22 T cell receptor beta chains presented below share a single source sample, sequenced in a study of blood T cell repertoires in COVID-19. Assay: immunoSEQ multiplex PCR; the TCRdb copy retains only in-frame clones and omits some. The data hold some 130,000 clones, with more than 85% observed a single time. Specimen: peripheral blood. The receptors stem from a man between 60 and 75 years old with COVID-19, enrolled during active disease.

CDR3 bases: TGTGCCAGCAGCCCGCGGGGGGCTATTAATGAAAAACTGTTTTTT. Amino acids: CASSPRGAINEKLFF. V is TRBV5-5 and J is TRBJ1-4; the D gene is possibly TRBD1 (6 bases). The germline V and J ends were trimmed by 4 bases and 4 bases, with 14 bases remaining between them. Germline assignment: CDR1 SGHKS and CDR2 YYEKEE (reference sequence). CDR3 length: 15 residues.

The V call is TRBV7-2, the J call TRBJ1-4; D not certain. This CDR3 is 13 amino acids long. Germline lookup yields CDR1 SGHTA and CDR2 FQGNSA. The germline V and J ends were trimmed by 1 base and 7 bases, with 7 bases remaining between them. CDR3 region: CASSLVFSEKLFF. The CDR3 DNA follows: TGTGCCAGCAGCTTAGTGTTTAGTGAAAAACTGTTTTTT.

This chain uses TRBV5-6 with TRBJ1-6; a possible D gene is TRBD1 (6 bases). The germline CDR1 and CDR2 sequences are SGHDT and YYEEEE. V was cut by 0 bases and J by 7 bases, with 14 bases left in between. This CDR3 contains 16 residues. The CDR3 loop is CASSLGQGNSNSPLHF. DNA of the CDR3: TGTGCCAGCAGCTTGGGGCAGGGGAATAGCAATTCACCCCTCCACTTT.

In DNA, the CDR3 is TGTGCCTGGAGTGCTCCGAGGGCTTTCTTT. This translates into CAWSAPRAFF. This chain connects TRBV30 to TRBJ1-1; D gene uncertain. In germline, CDR1 is GTSNPN, CDR2 SVGIG (reference sequence). Trimming removed 1 base at V and 11 bases at J, with 8 bases between. This CDR3 region has 10 residues.

The rearrangement joins TRBV5-4 to TRBJ2-2; 8 bases are shared with TRBD2. CDR1 and CDR2 from the germline V gene are SGHNT and YYREEE (reference sequence). With 5 bases clipped from V and 2 bases from J, the junction kept 5 bases outside the gene matches. The CDR3 totals 15 residues. CDR3 loop: CASRSGGFNTGELFF. The CDR3 region has the DNA TGTGCCAGCAGATCGGGGGGGTTCAACACCGGGGAGCTGTTTTTT.

The chain has TRBV14 and TRBJ2-6, with D possibly being TRBD2 (7 bases). V lost 2 bases, J lost 0 bases, and 17 bases lay in between. There are 19 residues in the CDR3. Per the germline V gene, CDR1 is SGHDN and CDR2 is FVKESK. The CDR3 coding sequence is TGTGCCAGCAGCCAAAAGTTGGGGGGGCCATTCTCTGGGGCCAACGTCCTGACTTTC. This codes for CASSQKLGGPFSGANVLTF. The variable domain in full, with the rest retrieved from reference TRBV14 and TRBJ2-6, is EAGVTQFPSHSVIEKGQTVTLRCDPISGHDNLYWYRRVMGKEIKFLLHFVKESKQDESGMPNNRFLAERTGGTYSTLKVQPAELEDSGVYFCASSQKLGGPFSGANVLTFGAGSRLTVL.

The chain has TRBV28 and TRBJ1-4; D possibly corresponds to TRBD1 (5 bases). V shed 6 bases and J shed 6 bases, with 20 bases lying between them. CDR1 is MDHEN, CDR2 SYDVKM, per germline. CDR3 length equals 16 residues. CDR3 bases: TGTGCCAGCAGCCACGCCGCGGCGGGGACGGATGAAAAACTGTTTTTT. This translates into CASSHAAAGTDEKLFF.

Written as DNA, the CDR3 is TGTGCCATCAGTGAACAGGGTGACAATGAGCAGTTCTTC. It is translated as CAISEQGDNEQFF. The gene calls are TRBV10-3 and TRBJ2-1; tentatively, D is TRBD1 (6 bases). The CDR3 contains 13 residues. V was cut by 3 bases and J by 5 bases, with 8 bases left in between. Per germline, CDR1 ENHRY and CDR2 SYGVKD.

The V and J genes are TRBV10-1 and TRBJ2-5, with 8 positions matching TRBD2. The CDR3 loop spans 16 amino acids. CDR1 and CDR2 (germline): WNHNN, SYGVQD (reference sequence). V was pared by 2 bases and J by 1 base, with 6 bases of the junction left unmatched. The CDR3 nucleotides read TGCGCCAGCAGTGAGGACGGGGGGGTCCGCCAAGAGACCCAGTACTTC. As protein: CASSEDGGVRQETQYF.

The chain uses TRBV12-3 or TRBV12-4 and TRBJ2-7; D not resolved. V lost 5 bases and J lost 3, with 5 bases in between. The CDR3 has 11 residues. The CDR3 is CASSRVYEQYF. The CDR3 nucleotides read TGTGCCAGCAGTAGAGTCTACGAGCAGTACTTC.

The chain is built from TRBV30 and TRBJ2-1; perhaps TRBD1 as D (5 bases). V was shortened by 1 base and J by 15 bases, with 13 bases between the two germline ends. The CDR3 spans 11 residues. Germline lookup yields CDR1 GTSNPN and CDR2 SVGIG (reference sequence). CDR3 sequence (DNA): TGTGCCTGGAGTGGCTCCCAGGGTCCGTTCTTC. Its translation is CAWSGSQGPFF.

V usage is TRBV11-1 and J usage is TRBJ2-2; TRBD1 is a possible D gene (6 bases). Germline V lookup: CDR1 SGHAT, CDR2 FQDESV (reference sequence). The CDR3 sequence is 16 residues long. Trimming removed 4 bases at V and 6 bases at J, with 18 bases between. CDR3 sequence (DNA): TGTGCCAGCAGCTCTCGGGTTTCAGGGGTATCCGGGGAGCTGTTTTTT. Translation: CASSSRVSGVSGELFF.

CDR3 protein: CASSPRGATNEKLFF. Here the CDR3 DNA reads TGCGCCAGCAGCCCCAGGGGAGCAACTAATGAAAAACTGTTTTTT. V gene TRBV5-1 combines with J gene TRBJ1-4; TRBD1 is a possible D gene (6 bases). The V end was cut by 4 bases, the J end by 0 bases, with 10 bases between. This CDR3 is built from 15 residues. The germline V gene encodes CDR1 SGHRS and CDR2 YFSETQ.

The chain joins TRBV6-5 to TRBJ1-2; TRBD1 is a possible D gene (6 bases). CDR3 size: 14 residues. Germline V lookup: CDR1 MNHEY, CDR2 SVGAGI. V was cut by 0 bases and J by 10 bases, with 15 bases left in between. Here the CDR3 DNA reads TGTGCCAGCAGTTACTCGGCGAGGACAGCCTACTACACCTTC. As protein: CASSYSARTAYYTF.

V and J are TRBV6-2 or TRBV6-3 and TRBJ1-2, with D possibly matching TRBD1 (5 bases). This CDR3 has 12 residues. Between the trimmed V and J ends, which lost 5 bases and 13 bases, there was a span of 17 bases. The germline V gene encodes CDR1 MNHEY and CDR2 SVGEGT. CDR3 in DNA: TGTGCCAGCAGTCAGGGTGCCGGCAGCTTCACCTTC. Translated: CASSQGAGSFTF.

The chain is built from TRBV5-1 and TRBJ2-1; 8 positions agree with TRBD1. CDR1 and CDR2 (germline): SGHRS, YFSETQ. This CDR3 is 16 amino acids long. V lost 3 bases to trimming and J lost 4 bases; unmatched junction nucleotides: 9. CDR3 amino acids: CASSSQSGTGYNEQFF. The CDR3, as DNA: TGCGCCAGCAGCTCACAATCCGGGACAGGATACAATGAGCAGTTCTTC. The complete variable domain, with remaining parts taken from reference TRBV5-1 and TRBJ2-1, reads KAGVTQTPRYLIKTRGQQVTLSCSPISGHRSVSWYQQTPGQGLQFLFEYFSETQRNKGNFPGRFSGRQFSNSRSEMNVSTLELGDSALYLCASSSQSGTGYNEQFFGPGTRLTVL.

This chain joins TRBV7-8 and TRBJ2-5; D unclear. CDR1 is SGHVS and CDR2 is FQNEAQ in the germline V gene. This CDR3 region has 14 residues. V gave up 3 bases and J gave up 5 bases, with 13 bases separating them. The DNA of the CDR3 is TGTGCCAGCAGCTTGGGCAGCCTAAGTGAGACCCAGTACTTC. Translated: CASSLGSLSETQYF.

The V and J genes are TRBV27 and TRBJ2-7; the D is unclear. The CDR3 sequence is 13 residues long. Trimming removed 5 bases from V and 1 base from J, with 9 bases in between. CDR1 and CDR2 from the germline V gene are MNHEY and SMNVEV (reference sequence). CDR3 region: CASSPRSSYEQYF. DNA of the CDR3: TGTGCCAGCAGTCCTAGATCTTCCTACGAGCAGTACTTC.

The rearrangement links TRBV2 to TRBJ1-2, with 8 bases aligning to TRBD1. This CDR3 is built from 19 residues. The germline gives CDR1 SNHLY, CDR2 FYNNEI. The V gene end was trimmed by 0 bases and the J gene end by 1 base; junction bases not matched to a gene: 13. In DNA, the CDR3 is TGTGCCAGCAGTGAAGCTTTCTCGGGCCAGGGGGCTTTTAACTATGGCTACACCTTC. This translates into CASSEAFSGQGAFNYGYTF.

V is TRBV5-1 and J is TRBJ2-1; unclear D gene. Between the trimmed V and J ends, which lost 4 bases and 6 bases, there was a span of 11 bases. The CDR3 extends over 13 amino acids. Germline loops: CDR1 SGHRS, CDR2 YFSETQ. The CDR3: CASSRDSVNEQFF. In nucleotides, the CDR3 is TGCGCCAGCAGCCGCGACTCTGTCAATGAGCAGTTCTTC.

The rearrangement joins TRBV6-1 to TRBJ2-5; 8 bases agree with TRBD1. The CDR3 is made up of 15 amino acids. V trimming: 3 bases; J trimming: 1 base; junction bases outside the gene matches: 4. Germline assignment: CDR1 MNHNS and CDR2 SASEGT. The CDR3: CASSERTGSQETQYF. CDR3 nucleotides: TGTGCCAGCAGTGAGAGGACAGGGTCCCAAGAGACCCAGTACTTC.

The chain links TRBV3-1 (or the pseudogene TRBV3-2) to TRBJ2-3; TRBD2 matches at 15 bases. The CDR3 is 18 amino acids. The V gene end was trimmed by 1 base and the J gene end by 4 bases; junction bases not matched to a gene: 6. Germline-derived CDR1 and CDR2 are LGHDT and YNNKEL (reference sequence). DNA for the CDR3: TGTGCCAGCAGCCAAGCCAGGACTAGCGGGGGGGCTGCAGATACGCAGTATTTT. This gives the protein CASSQARTSGGAADTQYF.